This entry concerns a single TCR beta chain. What it binds is not known. This record belongs to a study of cytomegalovirus exposure and HLA in healthy donors. Study-wide results and limits: Most CMV-associated TCR beta chains were later found to appear HLA-restricted. A prior analysis recorded that most TCR beta V segments were productive about 87% or about 30% of the time. Immune exposure data for these donors was limited to CMV serostatus.

Amplification used 60 Vbeta primers and 13 Jbeta primers. The data were produced by immunoSEQ multiplex PCR, yet TCRdb's version contains in-frame clones alone and is incomplete. The sample includes approximately 160,000 clones, 65% to 80% of them seen just once. The clonotype originates from a woman younger than 45 in good health and CMV-seronegative. Sequenced sample: PBMCs.

This CDR3 reads CASRQGISSYNSPLHF. The CDR3 nucleotides read TGTGCCAGCAGGCAGGGTATAAGCTCCTATAATTCACCCCTCCACTTT. The V gene is TRBV2, the J gene TRBJ1-6; the D gene is possibly TRBD1 (5 bases). Germline loops: CDR1 SNHLY, CDR2 FYNNEI. The CDR3 runs to 16 residues. Trimming took off 6 bases at V and 0 bases at J, with 12 bases between the two ends.